These T cell receptor beta chains were read from a single sample in a study of blood T cells in healthy people across ages. Each CDR3 protein gets one entry after TCRdb re-called the 5' RACE reads with MiXCR. This sample has some 1.7 million distinct CDR3 sequences, with 28% found just once. Source material: blood. The receptors stem from a young woman in good health. The CDR3 runs from the conserved cysteine through the conserved F or W. The D gene is left open where the match is weak. Only part of the rows carry a size: once, few, many, or a class if the clone is expanded.

CDR3: CASSSMIINEQFF; DNA: TGTGCCAGCTCCAGCATGATTATCAATGAGCAGTTCTTC; J: TRBJ2-1; size: few; D: .; V: TRBV6-1
CDR3: CASSGGTMAGQYF; DNA: TGTGCCAGCAGCGGGGGAACGATGGCGGGGCAGTACTTC; J: TRBJ2-5; size: .; D: .; V: TRBV3-1
CDR3: CASSIGTEQDTQYF; DNA: TGCGCCAGCAGCATAGGGACAGAACAAGATACGCAGTATTTT; J: TRBJ2-3; size: .; D: TRBD1; V: TRBV5-1
CDR3: CASSDRTSGKKDNEQFF; DNA: TGTGCCAGCAGTGACAGGACTAGCGGGAAGAAAGACAATGAGCAGTTCTTC; J: TRBJ2-1; size: .; D: TRBD2; V: TRBV6-4
CDR3: CASSPTAATYEQYF; DNA: TGTGCCAGCTCACCAACAGCGGCAACCTACGAGCAGTACTTC; J: TRBJ2-7; size: .; D: .; V: TRBV18
CDR3: CASRRSLMNTEAFF; DNA: TGTGCCAGCAGGCGGAGTCTCATGAACACTGAAGCTTTCTTT; J: TRBJ1-1; size: .; D: .; V: TRBV12-3/TRBV12-4
CDR3: CASSVWDGRSQYF; DNA: TGTGCCAGCAGCGTTTGGGACGGGCGGTCCCAGTACTTC; J: TRBJ2-5; size: .; D: .; V: TRBV3-1
CDR3: CSAGDGHNEKLFF; DNA: TGCAGCGCGGGGGACGGCCATAATGAAAAGCTGTTTTTT; J: TRBJ1-4; size: few; D: .; V: TRBV29-1
CDR3: CASSQGPTTGTYNSPLHF; DNA: TGTGCCAGCAGCCAAGGTCCGACGACGGGAACCTATAATTCACCCCTCCACTTT; J: TRBJ1-6; size: few; D: .; V: TRBV14
CDR3: CSGRTGVGQPQHF; DNA: TGCAGTGGGCGGACAGGGGTTGGTCAGCCCCAGCATTTT; J: TRBJ1-5; size: few; D: TRBD1; V: TRBV20-1
CDR3: CASSLNGPNTEAFF; DNA: TGCGCCAGCAGCTTGAATGGCCCTAACACTGAAGCTTTCTTT; J: TRBJ1-1; size: few; D: .; V: TRBV5-1
CDR3: CASSMDPASTRPTEAFF; DNA: TGCGCCAGCAGCATGGACCCGGCATCAACACGTCCCACTGAAGCTTTCTTT; J: TRBJ1-1; size: .; D: .; V: TRBV5-1
CDR3: CASSSWGQEDGYTF; DNA: TGTGCCAGCAGCTCCTGGGGACAGGAGGATGGCTACACCTTC; J: TRBJ1-2; size: .; D: TRBD1; V: TRBV7-9
CDR3: CASRRGRNSYEQDF; DNA: TGTGCCAGCAGACGGGGACGTAACTCCTACGAGCAGGACTTC; J: TRBJ2-7; size: .; D: .; V: TRBV7-2
CDR3: CASSFRLVADNEQFF; DNA: TGTGCCAGCAGCTTTAGACTAGTTGCCGACAATGAGCAGTTCTTC; J: TRBJ2-1; size: few; D: .; V: TRBV5-5
CDR3: CASSASRDSGSSYNEQFF; DNA: TGTGCCAGCAGCGCGTCACGGGATAGCGGTAGCTCCTACAATGAGCAGTTCTTC; J: TRBJ2-1; size: .; D: .; V: TRBV9
CDR3: CASSVEGRPSSGANVLTF; DNA: TGTGCCAGCAGCGTAGAGGGACGGCCGTCCTCTGGGGCCAACGTCCTGACTTTC; J: TRBJ2-6; size: few; D: .; V: TRBV9
CDR3: CAISGGARGVNEQFF; DNA: TGTGCCATCAGCGGGGGGGCGCGGGGGGTCAATGAGCAGTTCTTC; J: TRBJ2-1; size: few; D: TRBD2; V: TRBV10-3
CDR3: CASREGTSGRNERFF; DNA: TGCGCCAGCAGAGAAGGGACTAGCGGGAGGAATGAGCGGTTCTTC; J: TRBJ2-1; size: .; D: TRBD2; V: TRBV10-2
CDR3: CSARDPAGRTDTQYF; DNA: TGCAGTGCTAGAGATCCAGCGGGGCGCACAGATACGCAGTATTTT; J: TRBJ2-3; size: few; D: TRBD2; V: TRBV20-1
CDR3: CASSLSVGRARGEQYF; DNA: TGTGCCAGCAGTTTATCTGTGGGACGGGCAAGAGGCGAGCAGTACTTC; J: TRBJ2-7; size: .; D: .; V: TRBV12-3/TRBV12-4
CDR3: CSALRGLAADTQYF; DNA: TGCAGTGCCTTACGGGGACTAGCAGCAGATACGCAGTATTTT; J: TRBJ2-3; size: few; D: TRBD2; V: TRBV20-1
CDR3: CASGLTGATEAFF; DNA: TGTGCCAGCGGCCTAACAGGGGCCACTGAAGCTTTCTTT; J: TRBJ1-1; size: .; D: TRBD1; V: TRBV12-3/TRBV12-4
CDR3: CASSPGTRNNEQFF; DNA: TGTGCCAGCTCACCCGGGACTAGGAACAATGAGCAGTTCTTC; J: TRBJ2-1; size: few; D: TRBD2; V: TRBV18
CDR3: CASSERRGDQPQHF; DNA: TGCGCCAGCAGCGAGAGGCGGGGGGATCAGCCCCAGCATTTT; J: TRBJ1-5; size: .; D: .; V: TRBV4-3
CDR3: CASSLEAARDEQFF; DNA: TGCGCCAGCAGCTTGGAGGCGGCCAGGGATGAGCAGTTCTTC; J: TRBJ2-1; size: .; D: .; V: TRBV5-1
CDR3: CATSDPLAGDYNEQYF; DNA: TGTGCCACCAGTGATCCTCTAGCGGGGGACTACAATGAGCAGTACTTC; J: TRBJ2-7; size: .; D: TRBD2; V: TRBV24-1
CDR3: CASSQVIQETRYF; DNA: TGCGCCAGCAGCCAAGTCATCCAAGAGACCCGGTACTTC; J: TRBJ2-7; size: .; D: .; V: TRBV4-3
CDR3: CASSVDSGTHYEQYF; DNA: TGTGCCAGCAGCGTAGATAGCGGGACCCACTACGAGCAGTACTTC; J: TRBJ2-7; size: .; D: TRBD2; V: TRBV9
CDR3: CVSSGDRGYNEQFF; DNA: TGTGTCAGCAGCGGGGACAGGGGCTACAATGAGCAGTTCTTC; J: TRBJ2-1; size: .; D: TRBD1; V: TRBV5-5
CDR3: CASSLAGRGRMYEQYF; DNA: TGTGCCAGCAGCTTGGCCGGGAGAGGACGGATGTACGAGCAGTACTTC; J: TRBJ2-7; size: many; D: .; V: TRBV5-8
CDR3: CASSTTRGHQPQHF; DNA: TGTGCCAGCAGCACCACACGGGGGCATCAGCCCCAGCATTTT; J: TRBJ1-5; size: .; D: .; V: TRBV7-2
CDR3: CSVEDPGTMNYTF; DNA: TGCAGCGTTGAAGATCCAGGGACGATGAACTACACCTTC; J: TRBJ1-2; size: .; D: .; V: TRBV29-1
CDR3: CASSYMQSTDTQYF; DNA: TGTGCCAGCAGCTATATGCAGAGCACAGATACGCAGTATTTT; J: TRBJ2-3; size: few; D: .; V: TRBV7-9
CDR3: CSVDLTGGDEQYF; DNA: TGCAGCGTTGATTTGACAGGGGGAGACGAGCAGTACTTC; J: TRBJ2-7; size: many; D: TRBD1; V: TRBV29-1
CDR3: CDPEGTQYF; DNA: TGTGACCCAGAGGGGACCCAGTACTTC; J: TRBJ2-5; size: few; D: .; V: TRBV7-6
CDR3: CASPRGGRSTPHF; DNA: TGCGCAAGCCCCCGGGGAGGCAGGAGCACCCCCCACTTT; J: TRBJ1-6; size: .; D: .; V: TRBV23-1
CDR3: CASRGQGQGGYTF; DNA: TGTGCCAGCAGGGGACAGGGTCAGGGTGGCTACACCTTC; J: TRBJ1-2; size: many; D: TRBD1; V: TRBV6-6
CDR3: CASSQATNSQETQYF; DNA: TGCGCCAGCAGCCAAGCTACCAACTCCCAAGAGACCCAGTACTTC; J: TRBJ2-5; size: few; D: .; V: TRBV4-1
CDR3: CASSCWGFRSGFRTTNEKLFF; DNA: TGTGCCAGCAGCTGTTGGGGTTTCAGGAGTGGATTTCGTACAACTAATGAAAAACTGTTTTTT; J: TRBJ1-4; size: few; D: .; V: TRBV7-4
CDR3: CAGSQGKIRLFF; DNA: TGTGCCGGCAGCCAAGGGAAGATTCGGCTGTTTTTT; J: TRBJ2-2; size: .; D: .; V: TRBV3-1
CDR3: CASSRRVLAGGLRTNEQFF; DNA: TGTGCCAGCAGCCGCAGGGTTTTAGCGGGAGGGCTAAGGACCAATGAGCAGTTCTTC; J: TRBJ2-1; size: .; D: TRBD2; V: TRBV5-6
CDR3: CASSDRETLEETQYF; DNA: TGTGCCAGCAGTGACCGGGAGACTCTTGAAGAGACCCAGTACTTC; J: TRBJ2-5; size: few; D: .; V: TRBV6-4
CDR3: CASNRPPGLAGDNEQFF; DNA: TGTGCCAGCAACCGACCCCCCGGACTAGCGGGCGACAATGAGCAGTTCTTC; J: TRBJ2-1; size: .; D: TRBD2; V: TRBV7-2
CDR3: CASSLGQGRPDTQYF; DNA: TGTGCCAGCAGCTTAGGACAGGGGAGGCCAGATACGCAGTATTTT; J: TRBJ2-3; size: .; D: TRBD1; V: TRBV7-6
CDR3: CASSPAGTGGGKLFF; DNA: TGTGCCAGCAGCCCGGCGGGGACAGGGGGCGGAAAACTGTTTTTT; J: TRBJ1-4; size: few; D: TRBD1; V: TRBV7-2
CDR3: CSVKFASYEQYF; DNA: TGCAGCGTTAAGTTCGCCTCCTACGAGCAGTACTTC; J: TRBJ2-7; size: many; D: .; V: TRBV29-1
CDR3: CASSRGTVGSNEQFF; DNA: TGTGCCAGCAGCCGCGGGACAGTGGGGTCCAATGAGCAGTTCTTC; J: TRBJ2-1; size: .; D: .; V: TRBV12-3/TRBV12-4
CDR3: CASRSSGGATYNEQFF; DNA: TGCGCCAGCAGGTCCAGCGGGGGGGCGACCTACAATGAGCAGTTCTTC; J: TRBJ2-1; size: few; D: TRBD2; V: TRBV5-1
CDR3: CASSTGFMDQPQHF; DNA: TGTGCCAGCAGCACGGGGTTTATGGACCAGCCCCAGCATTTT; J: TRBJ1-5; size: many; D: .; V: TRBV12-3/TRBV12-4
CDR3: CSARAPQIGDTQYF; DNA: TGCAGTGCTAGGGCACCCCAAATCGGTGATACGCAGTATTTT; J: TRBJ2-3; size: .; D: .; V: TRBV20-1
CDR3: CASSPRQSNTEAFF; DNA: TGTGCCAGCAGCCCCCGCCAGTCGAACACTGAAGCTTTCTTT; J: TRBJ1-1; size: few; D: .; V: TRBV9
CDR3: CASSQLVGGPYNEQFF; DNA: TGTGCCAGCAGCCAACTAGTGGGAGGGCCTTACAATGAGCAGTTCTTC; J: TRBJ2-1; size: .; D: TRBD2; V: TRBV9
CDR3: CASSPGPVAGAPTDTQYF; DNA: TGCGCCAGCAGCCCCGGCCCGGTAGCGGGGGCCCCCACAGATACGCAGTATTTT; J: TRBJ2-3; size: .; D: TRBD2; V: TRBV4-1
CDR3: CASNIAGGQIETQYF; DNA: TGTGCCAGCAACATAGCGGGGGGGCAGATAGAGACCCAGTACTTC; J: TRBJ2-5; size: many; D: TRBD2; V: TRBV7-2